This T cell receptor beta chain appears in the sequencing data of a study of shared clonotypes between healthy human individuals. 300 ng DNA, about 30,000 T cell genomes, went into unsorted PBMC replicate PCRs. Profiling relied on immunoSEQ multiplex PCR, and the TCRdb table lists in-frame clones only, not all of them. The sample includes about 500,000 clones, roughly 80% of them seen just once. General study points: Expectations were that clonotype sharing among donors would be affected by sequencing depth.

The count of this clone is one. Its antigen remains unknown. The source of this sequence is a woman in her thirties or forties in good health. Some clones in this sample may be carry-over from other donors' samples. The sample was PBMCs.

Written as DNA, the CDR3 is TGCGCCAGCAGCGCCGGACAGTACACCTACGAGCAGTACTTC. This translates into CASSAGQYTYEQYF. The chain joins TRBV5-1 to TRBJ2-7; weak D call: TRBD1 (6 bases). V lost 4 bases, J lost 2 bases, and 13 bases lay in between. The CDR3 is 14 amino acids. In germline, CDR1 is SGHRS, CDR2 YFSETQ. The variable domain in full, completed from reference TRBV5-1 and TRBJ2-7, reads KAGVTQTPRYLIKTRGQQVTLSCSPISGHRSVSWYQQTPGQGLQFLFEYFSETQRNKGNFPGRFSGRQFSNSRSEMNVSTLELGDSALYLCASSAGQYTYEQYFGPGTRLTVT.